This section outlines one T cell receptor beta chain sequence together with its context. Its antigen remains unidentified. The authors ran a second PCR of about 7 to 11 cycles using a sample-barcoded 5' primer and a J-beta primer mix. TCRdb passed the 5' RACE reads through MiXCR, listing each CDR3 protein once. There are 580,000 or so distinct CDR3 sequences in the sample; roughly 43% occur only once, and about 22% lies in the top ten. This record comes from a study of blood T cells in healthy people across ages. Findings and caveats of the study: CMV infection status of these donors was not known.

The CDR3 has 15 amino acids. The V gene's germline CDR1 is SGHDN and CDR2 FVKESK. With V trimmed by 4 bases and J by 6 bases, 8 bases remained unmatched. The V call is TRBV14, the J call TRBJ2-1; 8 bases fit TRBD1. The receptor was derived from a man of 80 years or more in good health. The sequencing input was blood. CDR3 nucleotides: TGTGCCAGCAGCCCCCGACAGGGGCTGGGCAATGAGCAGTTCTTC. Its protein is CASSPRQGLGNEQFF.